These 4 T cell receptor beta chains came from one sample sequenced in a study of T cells expressing NK-cell markers. From the 5' RACE reads, TCRdb lists one entry per CDR3 protein and no DNA. The sample holds approximately 15,000 distinct CDR3 sequences. The sample comprised blood T cells: a sorted CD56 or NKG2C T cell subset, CD4+ or CD8+ T cells, or bulk PBMC T cells (not recorded which). The receptors stem from a man aged 18 to 69 in good health.

The chain carries TRBV7-8 and TRBJ1-5; without DNA, the TCRdb call of TRBD1 cannot be checked. Germline V gives CDR1 SGHVS, CDR2 FQNEAQ. The length of the CDR3 is 16 residues. CDR3 protein: CASSLGPGFSNQPQHF. Drawing the rest from reference TRBV7-8 and TRBJ1-5, the complete variable domain is GAGVSQSPRYKVAKRGQDVALRCDPISGHVSLFWYQQALGQGPEFLTYFQNEAQLDKSGLPSDRFFAERPEGSVSTLKIQRTQQEDSAVYLCASSLGPGFSNQPQHFGDGTRLSIL.

The chain employs TRBV20-1 and TRBJ2-3; as DNA is missing, the TRBD1 call by TCRdb cannot be tested. Germline CDR1 reads DFQATT; CDR2 reads SNEGSKA (reference sequence). CDR3 length equals 17 residues. The CDR3 spells CSASPFPGGAMTDTQYF.

The chain joins TRBV10-3 to TRBJ1-5. Germline CDR1 and CDR2: ENHRY and SYGVKD. This CDR3 is 16 amino acids long. This chain's CDR3 is CAISENDGRANQPQHF.

J is TRBJ2-1 and V is TRBV27. This CDR3 region has 15 residues. Germline loops: CDR1 MNHEY, CDR2 SMNVEV (reference sequence). CDR3: CASSLFDSLNNEQFF.